This T cell receptor beta chain was sequenced in a study of T cell repertoires in cytomegalovirus infection. Points from the study as a whole: CMV-specific HLA-C-restricted TCR beta clonotypes dominated the ex vivo response.

About this clonotype: Its antigen is unidentified.

MiXCR was run by TCRdb on the reads, yielding one entry per CDR3 protein. The table includes around 900,000 distinct CDR3 sequences, about a third detected once. The sample here was cultured CD8+ T cells from PBMCs, taken from culture after CMV antigen stimulation. This receptor was taken from a human donor in good health (CMV status not recorded). Some clones in this sample may be carry-over from other donors' samples.

CDR3 sequence: CASSWRDRDNEQFF. CDR3 sequence (DNA): TGTGCCAGCAGCTGGAGGGACAGAGATAATGAGCAGTTCTTC. The chain combines TRBV7-9 with TRBJ2-1, with D perhaps TRBD1 (7 bases). Germline CDR1 reads SEHNR; CDR2 reads FQNEAQ (reference sequence). Trimming shortened V by 4 bases and J by 7 bases, and 14 bases separated the two germline ends. This CDR3 comprises 14 residues.